This is a list of T cell receptor beta chains from one sample in a study of T-cell reconstitution after alpha-beta-depleted transplantation in children. A single record per CDR3 protein comes from TCRdb applying MiXCR to the PCR reads. Here the sample spans about 480,000 distinct CDR3 sequences, approximately 12% being singletons. The sequencing here drew on PBMCs from the stem cell graft donor, taken from the stem cell graft. Receptors were obtained from a human donor who donated a stem cell graft to a child with combined immunodeficiency. Both conserved end residues are part of each CDR3. A D gene is named only where the DNA matches it firmly. Only part of the rows carry a size: once, few, many, or a class if the clone is expanded.

size: NA; V: TRBV3-1; J: TRBJ2-1; D: TRBD2; CDR3: CASSQDLTSGGAPNYNEQFF; DNA: TGTGCCAGCAGCCAAGATCTAACTAGCGGGGGGGCCCCCAACTACAATGAGCAGTTCTTC
size: few; V: TRBV4-3; J: TRBJ2-1; D: TRBD2; CDR3: CASSQGTGASGRNEQFF; DNA: TGCGCCAGCAGCCAGGGAACCGGCGCTAGCGGGAGGAATGAGCAGTTCTTC
size: few; V: TRBV9; J: TRBJ2-1; D: NA; CDR3: CASSVEPDNEQFF; DNA: TGTGCCAGCAGCGTAGAGCCGGACAATGAGCAGTTCTTC
size: NA; V: TRBV12-3/TRBV12-4; J: TRBJ1-6; D: NA; CDR3: CASSFGMGGDYSPLHF; DNA: TGTGCCAGCAGCTTTGGGATGGGGGGAGACTATTCACCCCTCCACTTT
size: NA; V: TRBV18; J: TRBJ1-1; D: NA; CDR3: CASSPRAVESTEAFF; DNA: TGTGCCAGCTCTCCTCGGGCGGTGGAAAGCACTGAAGCTTTCTTT
size: few; V: TRBV2; J: TRBJ2-7; D: TRBD1; CDR3: CASSRTGGGEQYF; DNA: TGTGCCAGCAGTCGGACAGGGGGCGGCGAGCAGTACTTC
size: few; V: TRBV7-2; J: TRBJ2-7; D: TRBD2; CDR3: CASSRRTSGRNEQYF; DNA: TGTGCCAGCAGCCGTAGGACTAGCGGGAGGAACGAGCAGTACTTC
size: few; V: TRBV5-1; J: TRBJ1-1; D: NA; CDR3: CASSDDKKLAEAFF; DNA: TGCGCCAGCAGCGATGACAAGAAATTAGCTGAAGCTTTCTTT
size: NA; V: TRBV29-1; J: TRBJ2-5; D: NA; CDR3: CSVDLNEGTQYF; DNA: TGCAGCGTTGACCTCAACGAGGGGACCCAGTACTTC
size: many; V: TRBV6-1; J: TRBJ2-7; D: NA; CDR3: CASSPRGGLYEQYF; DNA: TGTGCCAGCAGTCCGAGGGGGGGCTTATACGAGCAGTACTTC
size: few; V: TRBV7-8; J: TRBJ2-7; D: TRBD2; CDR3: CASSLAGAGGFDEQYF; DNA: TGTGCCAGCAGCTTAGCGGGCGCGGGAGGGTTCGACGAGCAGTACTTC
size: few; V: TRBV2; J: TRBJ2-3; D: NA; CDR3: CASSEGVLSTDTQYF; DNA: TGTGCCAGCAGTGAGGGGGTTTTGAGCACAGATACGCAGTATTTT
size: few; V: TRBV18; J: TRBJ1-1; D: TRBD1; CDR3: CASSPYATGNMNTEAFF; DNA: TGTGCCAGCTCACCATATGCGACAGGGAACATGAACACTGAAGCTTTCTTT
size: few; V: TRBV2; J: TRBJ2-3; D: NA; CDR3: CASRARDAPPGQYF; DNA: TGTGCCAGCAGGGCCCGGGACGCTCCCCCGGGGCAGTATTTT
size: NA; V: TRBV15; J: TRBJ2-1; D: NA; CDR3: CATSRVGTEVNEQFF; DNA: TGTGCCACCAGCAGAGTCGGGACCGAAGTAAATGAGCAGTTCTTC
size: few; V: TRBV13; J: TRBJ2-7; D: TRBD1; CDR3: CASSPLPGQGHEQYF; DNA: TGTGCCAGCAGTCCTCTACCGGGACAGGGGCACGAGCAGTACTTC
size: NA; V: TRBV12-3/TRBV12-4; J: TRBJ2-3; D: TRBD2; CDR3: CASRASGASTQYF; DNA: TGTGCCAGCAGAGCAAGCGGGGCAAGTACGCAGTATTTT
size: many; V: TRBV7-6; J: TRBJ1-1; D: TRBD1; CDR3: CASSSTGLNTEAFF; DNA: TGTGCCAGCAGCTCGACAGGGCTGAACACTGAAGCTTTCTTT
size: NA; V: TRBV5-1; J: TRBJ2-1; D: NA; CDR3: CASSLIDREQFF; DNA: TGCGCCAGCAGCCTCATCGATAGGGAGCAGTTCTTC
size: many; V: TRBV7-2; J: TRBJ2-1; D: NA; CDR3: CASSLVPPPRNEQFF; DNA: TGTGCCAGCAGCTTGGTACCACCTCCTAGGAATGAGCAGTTCTTC
size: NA; V: TRBV4-3; J: TRBJ2-1; D: TRBD2; CDR3: CASSQERLAGDYNEQFF; DNA: TGCGCCAGCAGCCAAGAACGACTAGCGGGGGATTACAATGAGCAGTTCTTC
size: few; V: TRBV5-1; J: TRBJ2-5; D: NA; CDR3: CASSILQGRAQETQYF; DNA: TGCGCCAGCAGCATACTACAGGGCCGGGCACAAGAGACCCAGTACTTC
size: few; V: TRBV9; J: TRBJ2-2; D: TRBD2; CDR3: CASSVRAGWDTGELFF; DNA: TGTGCCAGCAGCGTCAGAGCGGGATGGGACACCGGGGAGCTGTTTTTT
size: NA; V: TRBV7-9; J: TRBJ2-7; D: NA; CDR3: CASSGGTWVQSYEQYF; DNA: TGTGCCAGCAGCGGCGGGACTTGGGTCCAATCCTACGAGCAGTACTTC
size: few; V: TRBV5-1; J: TRBJ2-1; D: TRBD2; CDR3: CASSLTPWTSLQRSNEQFF; DNA: TGCGCCAGCAGCTTGACCCCGTGGACTAGCCTTCAAAGGAGCAATGAGCAGTTCTTC
size: many; V: TRBV7-6; J: TRBJ2-1; D: TRBD1; CDR3: CASTFDRGVDEQFF; DNA: TGTGCCAGCACCTTCGACAGGGGGGTGGATGAGCAGTTCTTC
size: NA; V: TRBV7-2; J: TRBJ2-2; D: NA; CDR3: CASSLRGGLGTGELFF; DNA: TGTGCCAGCAGCTTAAGGGGGGGTCTCGGCACCGGGGAGCTGTTTTTT
size: few; V: TRBV3-1; J: TRBJ2-7; D: NA; CDR3: CASSQGHRSYEQYF; DNA: TGTGCCAGCAGCCAAGGCCACAGATCCTACGAGCAGTACTTC
size: few; V: TRBV4-3; J: TRBJ2-7; D: NA; CDR3: CASSQQIQDYEQYF; DNA: TGCGCCAGCAGCCAGCAAATCCAGGACTACGAGCAGTACTTC
size: few; V: TRBV6-2/TRBV6-3; J: TRBJ2-1; D: NA; CDR3: CASSARANEQFF; DNA: TGTGCCAGCAGTGCCAGGGCCAATGAGCAGTTCTTC
size: many; V: TRBV12-3/TRBV12-4; J: TRBJ1-5; D: NA; CDR3: CASSLQQETLSNQPQHF; DNA: TGTGCCAGCAGTTTACAGCAGGAGACCCTTAGCAATCAGCCCCAGCATTTT
size: few; V: TRBV30; J: TRBJ1-5; D: TRBD1; CDR3: CAWSADRGQLPQHF; DNA: TGTGCCTGGAGTGCCGACAGGGGGCAATTGCCCCAGCATTTT
size: NA; V: TRBV7-2; J: TRBJ1-1; D: NA; CDR3: CASSLNPRGTEAFF; DNA: TGTGCCAGCAGCTTAAATCCCAGGGGTACTGAAGCTTTCTTT
size: NA; V: TRBV14; J: TRBJ2-1; D: TRBD2; CDR3: CASSQEYPLGRAGGNEQFF; DNA: TGTGCCAGCAGCCAAGAGTATCCGCTCGGGAGGGCCGGGGGCAATGAGCAGTTCTTC
size: few; V: TRBV11-3; J: TRBJ2-7; D: NA; CDR3: CASSLAYSASYEQYF; DNA: TGTGCCAGCAGCTTAGCGTATAGCGCCTCCTACGAGCAGTACTTC
size: few; V: TRBV27; J: TRBJ2-5; D: TRBD2; CDR3: CASRRTSGSSRETQYF; DNA: TGTGCCAGCAGACGTACTAGCGGGAGTTCGAGAGAGACCCAGTACTTC
size: NA; V: TRBV6-2/TRBV6-3; J: TRBJ1-1; D: NA; CDR3: CASSRVGTEAFF; DNA: TGTGCCAGCAGCAGGGTGGGCACTGAAGCTTTCTTT
size: NA; V: TRBV5-5; J: TRBJ2-2; D: NA; CDR3: CASSLTGLENTGELFF; DNA: TGTGCCAGCAGCCTTACGGGACTCGAGAACACCGGGGAGCTGTTTTTT
size: NA; V: TRBV19; J: TRBJ1-1; D: TRBD1; CDR3: CASTIRTGGFTEAFF; DNA: TGTGCCAGTACCATACGCACAGGGGGGTTCACTGAAGCTTTCTTT
size: NA; V: TRBV7-9; J: TRBJ2-1; D: NA; CDR3: CASSSFPPLRF; DNA: TGTGCCAGCAGCAGCTTCCCACCACTACGCTTC
size: many; V: TRBV25-1; J: TRBJ2-2; D: NA; CDR3: CASSDRSYTGELFF; DNA: TGTGCCAGCAGTGATCGGTCTTACACCGGGGAGCTGTTTTTT
size: many; V: TRBV4-3; J: TRBJ2-5; D: TRBD1; CDR3: CASSQVAGGMETQYF; DNA: TGCGCCAGCAGCCAAGTCGCAGGGGGCATGGAGACCCAGTACTTC
size: NA; V: TRBV20-1; J: TRBJ2-5; D: TRBD2; CDR3: CSSRGLPPGETQYF; DNA: TGCAGTTCTAGGGGACTACCCCCGGGAGAGACCCAGTACTTC